This is a list of T cell receptor beta chains from one sample in a study of T-cell memory formation after mild COVID-19. TCRdb analysed the 5' RACE reads with MiXCR anew, one entry per CDR3 protein. The sample lists around 130,000 distinct CDR3 sequences, roughly 6% occurring once. The sequencing sample was made of PBMCs or a T cell subset sorted from them (not recorded which). The receptors stem from an adult woman who had mild COVID-19 (a few samples of this study predate the infection). Cell type and time point are not known. The CDR3 runs from the conserved cysteine through the conserved F or W. Each record gives: V gene, clone size, J gene, CDR3 protein. The size of a clone is reported for some rows only, either as once, few or many, or as a class for expanded clones.

v_call: TRBV20-1
clone_size: -
j_call: TRBJ2-1
cdr3_aa: CSPRQGGNEQFF

v_call: TRBV4-1
clone_size: few
j_call: TRBJ2-3
cdr3_aa: CASSQRILSTDTQYF

v_call: TRBV7-6
clone_size: few
j_call: TRBJ2-5
cdr3_aa: CASSLGASGGVSPRETQYF

v_call: TRBV5-4
clone_size: few
j_call: TRBJ2-1
cdr3_aa: CASTSRGGRLNEQFF

v_call: TRBV4-2
clone_size: few
j_call: TRBJ1-5
cdr3_aa: CASSQDAGQGGNQPQHF

v_call: TRBV5-1
clone_size: many
j_call: TRBJ2-2
cdr3_aa: CASSLRDRATGELFF

v_call: TRBV5-1
clone_size: many
j_call: TRBJ2-1
cdr3_aa: CASSLDPGDPNEQFF

v_call: TRBV15
clone_size: many
j_call: TRBJ2-7
cdr3_aa: CATSRVRLGEQYF

v_call: TRBV5-1
clone_size: many
j_call: TRBJ2-3
cdr3_aa: CASSLKYRGDTDTQYF

v_call: TRBV6-5
clone_size: few
j_call: TRBJ2-2
cdr3_aa: CASSYSRGSANTGELFF

v_call: TRBV12-3/TRBV12-4
clone_size: -
j_call: TRBJ1-5
cdr3_aa: CASSFKGRGQDNQPQHF

v_call: TRBV6-5
clone_size: few
j_call: TRBJ2-1
cdr3_aa: CASGDSGVAYNEQFF

v_call: TRBV7-8
clone_size: -
j_call: TRBJ1-5
cdr3_aa: CASSLGGHSNQPQHF

v_call: TRBV29-1
clone_size: -
j_call: TRBJ2-7
cdr3_aa: CSVGTGYGQYF

v_call: TRBV10-3
clone_size: few
j_call: TRBJ2-1
cdr3_aa: CAISEGRTLYNEQFF

v_call: TRBV9
clone_size: few
j_call: TRBJ2-7
cdr3_aa: CASSVGTVSYEQYF

v_call: TRBV6-1
clone_size: -
j_call: TRBJ1-1
cdr3_aa: CASSESLTGANTEAFF

v_call: TRBV7-3
clone_size: -
j_call: TRBJ2-3
cdr3_aa: CASSSEGADTQYF

v_call: TRBV2
clone_size: few
j_call: TRBJ2-3
cdr3_aa: CASSAGRPDTQYF

v_call: TRBV28
clone_size: many
j_call: TRBJ1-2
cdr3_aa: CASSSGPSEGYGYTF

v_call: TRBV4-2
clone_size: few
j_call: TRBJ2-7
cdr3_aa: CASSQDSGASGVYEQYF

v_call: TRBV5-1
clone_size: few
j_call: TRBJ2-5
cdr3_aa: CASSWDRVGETQYF

v_call: TRBV7-7
clone_size: -
j_call: TRBJ2-5
cdr3_aa: CASSRLQETQYF

v_call: TRBV27
clone_size: -
j_call: TRBJ2-5
cdr3_aa: CASGRAKKETQYF

v_call: TRBV29-1
clone_size: many
j_call: TRBJ2-3
cdr3_aa: CSVEGRLRDTQYF

v_call: TRBV4-3
clone_size: few
j_call: TRBJ2-1
cdr3_aa: CASSPSPGLAGKDEQFF

v_call: TRBV5-1
clone_size: -
j_call: TRBJ1-5
cdr3_aa: CASSPGQALQPQHF

v_call: TRBV12-3/TRBV12-4
clone_size: -
j_call: TRBJ2-7
cdr3_aa: CASSRGLAGVFYEQYF

v_call: TRBV12-3/TRBV12-4
clone_size: -
j_call: TRBJ1-5
cdr3_aa: CASSLKGRGDNQPQHF

v_call: TRBV2
clone_size: many
j_call: TRBJ2-5
cdr3_aa: CATTGDRGKETQYF

v_call: TRBV6-5
clone_size: many
j_call: TRBJ2-5
cdr3_aa: CASSRGGALGTQYF

v_call: TRBV5-1
clone_size: many
j_call: TRBJ2-1
cdr3_aa: CASSFGNNEQFF

v_call: TRBV11-2
clone_size: -
j_call: TRBJ2-5
cdr3_aa: CASSLDPVGGWETQYF

v_call: TRBV29-1
clone_size: few
j_call: TRBJ1-2
cdr3_aa: CSVWGQEPYGYTF

v_call: TRBV5-1
clone_size: many
j_call: TRBJ1-1
cdr3_aa: CASSGQGAEAFF

v_call: TRBV10-3
clone_size: many
j_call: TRBJ1-2
cdr3_aa: CAISGGDRWNYGYTF

v_call: TRBV5-1
clone_size: many
j_call: TRBJ2-3
cdr3_aa: CASSLETGGADTQYF

v_call: TRBV5-4
clone_size: -
j_call: TRBJ1-2
cdr3_aa: CASSSANSAGYTF